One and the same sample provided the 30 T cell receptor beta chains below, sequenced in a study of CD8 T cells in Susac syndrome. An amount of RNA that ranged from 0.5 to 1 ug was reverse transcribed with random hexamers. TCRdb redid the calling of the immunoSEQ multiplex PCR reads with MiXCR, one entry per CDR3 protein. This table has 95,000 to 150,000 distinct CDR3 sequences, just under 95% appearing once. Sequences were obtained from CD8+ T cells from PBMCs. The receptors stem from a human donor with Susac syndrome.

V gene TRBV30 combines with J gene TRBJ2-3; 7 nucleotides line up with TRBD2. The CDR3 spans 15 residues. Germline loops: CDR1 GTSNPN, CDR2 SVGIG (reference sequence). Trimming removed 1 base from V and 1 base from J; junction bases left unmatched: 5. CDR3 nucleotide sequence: TGTGCCTGGAGTGAGGCGGGGGTGGGCACAGATACGCAGTATTTT. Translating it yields CAWSEAGVGTDTQYF. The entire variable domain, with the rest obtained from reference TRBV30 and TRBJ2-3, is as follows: SQTIHQWPATLVQPVGSPLSLECTVEGTSNPNLYWYRQAAGRGLQLLFYSVGIGQISSEVPQNLSASRPQDRQFILSSKKLLLSDSGFYLCAWSEAGVGTDTQYFGPGTRLTVL.

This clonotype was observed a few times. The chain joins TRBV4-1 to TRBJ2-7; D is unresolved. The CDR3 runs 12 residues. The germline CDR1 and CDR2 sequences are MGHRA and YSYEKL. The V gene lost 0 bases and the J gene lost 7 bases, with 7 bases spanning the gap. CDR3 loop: CASSQDRGEQYF. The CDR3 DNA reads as TGCGCCAGCAGCCAAGATCGAGGAGAGCAGTACTTC.

The CDR3 is CASSLELAGAEQYF. CDR3 nucleotide sequence: TGTGCCAGCAGCTTGGAGCTAGCGGGGGCCGAGCAGTACTTC. The rearrangement links TRBV5-4 to TRBJ2-7; 10 positions agree with TRBD2. This CDR3 spans 14 amino acids. Germline V gene sequence: CDR1 SGHNT, CDR2 YYREEE (reference sequence). J lost 6 bases, V lost 0 bases, and 3 bases had no gene match.

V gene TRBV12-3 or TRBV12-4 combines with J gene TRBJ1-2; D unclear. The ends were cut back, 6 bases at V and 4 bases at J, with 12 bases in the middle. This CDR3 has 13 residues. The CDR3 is CASSPGLPYGYTF. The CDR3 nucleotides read TGTGCCAGCAGCCCGGGCCTCCCCTATGGCTACACCTTC.

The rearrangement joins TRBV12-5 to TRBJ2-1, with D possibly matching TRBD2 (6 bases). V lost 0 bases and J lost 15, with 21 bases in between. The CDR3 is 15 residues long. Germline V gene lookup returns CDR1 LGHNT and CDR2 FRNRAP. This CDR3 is CASGLVRSAGGGSFF. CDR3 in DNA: TGTGCTAGTGGTTTGGTACGATCCGCCGGGGGAGGCTCGTTCTTC.

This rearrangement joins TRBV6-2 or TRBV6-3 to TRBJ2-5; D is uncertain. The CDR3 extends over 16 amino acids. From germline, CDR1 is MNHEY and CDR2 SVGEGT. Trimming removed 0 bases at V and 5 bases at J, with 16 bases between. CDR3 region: CASSYSTSGGWETQYF. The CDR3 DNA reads TGTGCCAGCAGTTACTCGACCTCTGGCGGCTGGGAGACCCAGTACTTC.

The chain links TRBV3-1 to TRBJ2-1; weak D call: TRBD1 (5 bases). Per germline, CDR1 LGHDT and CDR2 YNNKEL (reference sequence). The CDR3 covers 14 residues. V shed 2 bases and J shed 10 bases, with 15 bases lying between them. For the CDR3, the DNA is TGTGCCAGCAGCCAAAAGCAGGAGTACAGGGAGCAGTTCTTC. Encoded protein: CASSQKQEYREQFF.

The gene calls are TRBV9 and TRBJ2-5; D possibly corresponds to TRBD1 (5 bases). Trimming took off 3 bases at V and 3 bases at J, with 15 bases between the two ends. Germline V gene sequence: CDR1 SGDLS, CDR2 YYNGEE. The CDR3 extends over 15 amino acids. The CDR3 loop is CASSERQYAEETQYF. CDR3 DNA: TGTGCCAGCAGCGAACGACAGTACGCGGAAGAGACCCAGTACTTC.

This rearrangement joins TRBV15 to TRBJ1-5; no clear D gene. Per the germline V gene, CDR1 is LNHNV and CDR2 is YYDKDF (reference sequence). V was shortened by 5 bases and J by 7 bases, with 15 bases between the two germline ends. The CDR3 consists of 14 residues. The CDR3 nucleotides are TGTGCCACCAGCTCTCGTACGGAGGCGCAGCCCCAGCATTTT. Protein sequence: CATSSRTEAQPQHF.

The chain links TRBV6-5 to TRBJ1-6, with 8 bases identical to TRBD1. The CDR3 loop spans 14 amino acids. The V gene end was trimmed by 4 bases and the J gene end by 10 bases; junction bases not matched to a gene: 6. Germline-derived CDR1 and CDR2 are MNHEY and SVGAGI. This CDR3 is CASSSTGGSSPLHF. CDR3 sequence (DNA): TGTGCCAGCAGTTCTACAGGGGGTTCGTCACCCCTCCACTTT.

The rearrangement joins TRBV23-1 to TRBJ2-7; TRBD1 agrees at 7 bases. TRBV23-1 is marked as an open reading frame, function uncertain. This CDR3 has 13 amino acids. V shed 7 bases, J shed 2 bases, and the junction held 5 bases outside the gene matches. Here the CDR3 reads CASTPDRTYEQYF. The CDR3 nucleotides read TGCGCCAGCACCCCGGACAGGACCTACGAGCAGTACTTC.

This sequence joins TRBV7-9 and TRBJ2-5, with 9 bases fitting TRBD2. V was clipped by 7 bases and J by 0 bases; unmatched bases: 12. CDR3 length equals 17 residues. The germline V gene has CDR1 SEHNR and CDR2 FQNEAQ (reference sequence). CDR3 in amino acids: CASNLGVASGDQETQYF. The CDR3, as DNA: TGTGCCAGCAATTTAGGGGTGGCTAGCGGGGACCAAGAGACCCAGTACTTC.

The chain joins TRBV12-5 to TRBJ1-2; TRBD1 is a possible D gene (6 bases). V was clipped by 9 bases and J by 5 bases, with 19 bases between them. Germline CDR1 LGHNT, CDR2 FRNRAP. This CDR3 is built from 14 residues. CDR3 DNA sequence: TGTGCTAGCCCCGGTGTTGGGGGCCAGTATGGCTACACCTTC. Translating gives CASPGVGGQYGYTF.

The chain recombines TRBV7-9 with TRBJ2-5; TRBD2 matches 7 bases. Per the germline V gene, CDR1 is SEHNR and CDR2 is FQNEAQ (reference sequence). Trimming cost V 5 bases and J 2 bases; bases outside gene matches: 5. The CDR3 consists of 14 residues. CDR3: CASSLPGGQETQYF. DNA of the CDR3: TGTGCCAGCAGCCTCCCGGGGGGACAAGAGACCCAGTACTTC.

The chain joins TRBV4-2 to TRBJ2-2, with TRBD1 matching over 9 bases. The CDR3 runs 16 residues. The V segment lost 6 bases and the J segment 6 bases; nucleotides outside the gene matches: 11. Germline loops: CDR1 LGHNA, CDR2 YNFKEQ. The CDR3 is CASSSSLGTGSGELFF. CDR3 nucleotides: TGTGCCAGCAGTAGCTCCCTAGGGACAGGGTCCGGGGAGCTGTTTTTT.

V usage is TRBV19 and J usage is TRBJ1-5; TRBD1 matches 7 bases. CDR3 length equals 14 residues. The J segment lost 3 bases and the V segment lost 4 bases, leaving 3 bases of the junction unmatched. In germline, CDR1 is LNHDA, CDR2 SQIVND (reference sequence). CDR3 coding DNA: TGTGCCAGTAGTAGAGACAGGGACAATCAGCCCCAGCATTTT. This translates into CASSRDRDNQPQHF. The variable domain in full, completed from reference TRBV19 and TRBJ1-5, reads DGGITQSPKYLFRKEGQNVTLSCEQNLNHDAMYWYRQDPGQGLRLIYYSQIVNDFQKGDIAEGYSVSREKKESFPLTVTSAQKNPTAFYLCASSRDRDNQPQHFGDGTRLSIL.

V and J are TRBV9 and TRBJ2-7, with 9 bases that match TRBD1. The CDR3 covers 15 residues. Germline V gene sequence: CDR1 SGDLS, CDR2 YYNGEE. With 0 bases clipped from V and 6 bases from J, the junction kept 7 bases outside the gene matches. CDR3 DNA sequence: TGTGCCAGCAGCGTAGCATTTGGACAGGGGACCGAGCAGTACTTC. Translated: CASSVAFGQGTEQYF.

CDR3 protein: CASAPSTYEQYF. CDR3 in DNA: TGTGCCAGTGCCCCCTCAACCTACGAGCAGTACTTC. V usage is TRBV19 and J usage is TRBJ2-7; D is uncertain. The CDR3 is made up of 12 amino acids. V lost 8 bases and J lost 2, with 10 bases in between. In germline, CDR1 is LNHDA, CDR2 SQIVND (reference sequence).

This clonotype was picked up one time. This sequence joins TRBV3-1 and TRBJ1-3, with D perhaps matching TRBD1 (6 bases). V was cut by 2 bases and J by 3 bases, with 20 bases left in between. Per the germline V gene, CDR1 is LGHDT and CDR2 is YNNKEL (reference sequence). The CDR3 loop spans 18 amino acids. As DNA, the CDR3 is TGTGCCAGCAGCCAACTCTCGTCGGGGGCGAGGAGTGGAAACACCATATATTTT. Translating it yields CASSQLSSGARSGNTIYF.

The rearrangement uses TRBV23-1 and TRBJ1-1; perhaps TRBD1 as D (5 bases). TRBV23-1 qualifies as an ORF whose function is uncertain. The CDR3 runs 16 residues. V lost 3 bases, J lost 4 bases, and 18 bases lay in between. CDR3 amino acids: CASSHHRRQVSTEAFF. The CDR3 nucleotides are TGCGCCAGCAGTCACCACAGGCGCCAAGTGAGCACTGAAGCTTTCTTT.

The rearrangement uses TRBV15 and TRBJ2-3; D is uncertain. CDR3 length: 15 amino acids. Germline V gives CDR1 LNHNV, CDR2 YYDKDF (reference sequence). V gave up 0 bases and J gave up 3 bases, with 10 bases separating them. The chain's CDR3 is CATSRDKVETDTQYF. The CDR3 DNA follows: TGTGCCACCAGCAGAGATAAGGTTGAGACAGATACGCAGTATTTT.

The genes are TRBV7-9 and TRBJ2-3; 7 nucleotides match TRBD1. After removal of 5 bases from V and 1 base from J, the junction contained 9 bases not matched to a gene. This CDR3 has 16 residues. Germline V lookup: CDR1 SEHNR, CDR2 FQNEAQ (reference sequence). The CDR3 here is CASSTPTGWGTDTQYF. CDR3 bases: TGTGCCAGCAGCACCCCGACAGGGTGGGGCACAGATACGCAGTATTTT. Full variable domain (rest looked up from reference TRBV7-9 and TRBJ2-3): DTGVSQNPRHKITKRGQNVTFRCDPISEHNRLYWYRQTLGQGPEFLTYFQNEAQLEKSRLLSDRFSAERPKGSFSTLEIQRTEQGDSAMYLCASSTPTGWGTDTQYFGPGTRLTVL.

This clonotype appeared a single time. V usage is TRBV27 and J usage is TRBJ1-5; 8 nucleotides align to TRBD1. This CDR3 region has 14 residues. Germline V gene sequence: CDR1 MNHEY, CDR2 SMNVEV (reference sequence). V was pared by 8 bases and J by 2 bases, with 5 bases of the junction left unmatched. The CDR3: CASADRAGNQPQHF. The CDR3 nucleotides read TGTGCCAGCGCGGACAGGGCCGGCAATCAGCCCCAGCATTTT.

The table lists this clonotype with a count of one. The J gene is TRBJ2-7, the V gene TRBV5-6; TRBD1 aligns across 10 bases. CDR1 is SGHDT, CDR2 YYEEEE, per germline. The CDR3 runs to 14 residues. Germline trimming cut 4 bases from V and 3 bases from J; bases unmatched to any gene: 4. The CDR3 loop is CASSPDRGHYEQYF. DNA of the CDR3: TGTGCCAGCAGCCCCGACAGGGGGCACTACGAGCAGTACTTC. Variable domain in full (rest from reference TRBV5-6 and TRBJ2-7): DAGVTQSPTHLIKTRGQQVTLRCSPKSGHDTVSWYQQALGQGPQFIFQYYEEEERQRGNFPDRFSGHQFPNYSSELNVNALLLGDSALYLCASSPDRGHYEQYFGPGTRLTVT.

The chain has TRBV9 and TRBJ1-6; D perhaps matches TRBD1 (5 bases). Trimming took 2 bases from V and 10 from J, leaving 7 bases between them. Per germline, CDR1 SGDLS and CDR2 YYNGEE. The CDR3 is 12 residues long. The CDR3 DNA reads TGTGCCAGCAGCGTCTCAGGGTCACCCCTCCACTTT. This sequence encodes CASSVSGSPLHF.

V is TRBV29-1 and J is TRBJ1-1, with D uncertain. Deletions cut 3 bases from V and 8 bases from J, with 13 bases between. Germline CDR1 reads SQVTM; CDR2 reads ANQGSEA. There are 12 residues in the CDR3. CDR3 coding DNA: TGCAGCGTTGATCCCCTGGGTTTCGAAGCTTTCTTT. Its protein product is CSVDPLGFEAFF.

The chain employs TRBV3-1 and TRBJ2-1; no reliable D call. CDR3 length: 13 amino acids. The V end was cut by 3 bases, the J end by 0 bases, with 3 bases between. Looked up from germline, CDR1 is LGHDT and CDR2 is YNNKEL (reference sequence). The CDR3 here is CASSQSSYNEQFF. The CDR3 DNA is TGTGCCAGCAGCCAGAGCTCCTACAATGAGCAGTTCTTC.

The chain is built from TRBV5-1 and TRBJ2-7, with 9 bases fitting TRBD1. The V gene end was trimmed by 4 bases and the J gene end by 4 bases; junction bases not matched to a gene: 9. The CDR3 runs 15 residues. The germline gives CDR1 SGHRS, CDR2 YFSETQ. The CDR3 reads CASSIGTGSQYEQYF. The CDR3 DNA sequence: TGCGCCAGCAGCATAGGGACAGGGTCCCAGTACGAGCAGTACTTC. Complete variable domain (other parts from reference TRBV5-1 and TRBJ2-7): KAGVTQTPRYLIKTRGQQVTLSCSPISGHRSVSWYQQTPGQGLQFLFEYFSETQRNKGNFPGRFSGRQFSNSRSEMNVSTLELGDSALYLCASSIGTGSQYEQYFGPGTRLTVT.

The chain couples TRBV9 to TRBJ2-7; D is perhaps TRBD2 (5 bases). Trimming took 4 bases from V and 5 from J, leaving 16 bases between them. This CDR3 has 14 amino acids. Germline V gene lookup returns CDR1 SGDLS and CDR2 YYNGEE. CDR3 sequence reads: CASSPTSGTHEQYF. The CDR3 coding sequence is TGTGCCAGCAGCCCCACTAGTGGTACCCACGAGCAGTACTTC.

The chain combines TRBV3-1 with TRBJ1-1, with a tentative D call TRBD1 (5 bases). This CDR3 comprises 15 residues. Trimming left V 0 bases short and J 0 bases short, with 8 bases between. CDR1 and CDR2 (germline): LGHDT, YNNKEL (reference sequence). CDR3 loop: CASSQDQGLNTEAFF. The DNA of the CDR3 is TGTGCCAGCAGCCAAGATCAGGGCTTGAACACTGAAGCTTTCTTT.